Following are 17 T cell receptor beta chains from one sample sequenced in a study of tissue T cells after allogeneic stem cell transplantation. Described time point: mouse harvest day 14 after allogeneic transplant. Mouse grafts combined 10^7 T-cell-depleted bone marrow cells with 10^6 splenic CD5+ T cells. Data came from immunoSEQ multiplex PCR; TCRdb stores just in-frame clones and leaves some out. Of about 1,900 clones in the sample, over 45% were seen once. Sequences were obtained from lymph node tissue. These receptors came from a female BALB/c mouse given C57BL/6 T cells with graft-versus-host disease after an allogeneic hematopoietic cell transplant.

Remarks on this clone: These gene names are mouse names. The sequence runs out 1 residue before the end of the CDR3; the remainder is reconstructed from the germline J gene. The rearrangement uses TRBV1 and TRBJ2-2, with 7 bases matching TRBD2. From germline, CDR1 is NSQYPW and CDR2 LRSPGD (reference sequence). This CDR3 has 15 amino acids. V lost 1 base, J lost 2 bases, and 1 base stayed unmatched. The covered CDR3 bases are TGCACCTGCAGTGCAGTTGGGGGGAACACCGGGCAGCTCTAC. It is translated as CTCSAVGGNTGQLY. The complete CDR3 protein is CTCSAVGGNTGQLYF. The whole variable domain, remainder taken from reference TRBV1 and TRBJ2-2, is VTLLEQNPRWRLVPRGQAVNLRCILKNSQYPWMSWYQQDLQKQLQWLFTLRSPGDKEVKSLPGADYLATRVTDTELRLQVANMSQGRTLYCTCSAVGGNTGQLYFGEGSKLTVL.

This clone was counted only a few times. Gene names and germline match the mouse. With the read ending 1 residue before the CDR3 end, the germline J gene is used to fill in that end. The chain joins TRBV1 to TRBJ1-4, with D possibly matching TRBD1 (6 bases). This CDR3 is built from 14 residues. Germline V gene sequence: CDR1 NSQYPW, CDR2 LRSPGD (reference sequence). V was pared by 3 bases and J by 4 bases, with 9 bases between. This CDR3 is CTCSAGTNNERLFF. Incomplete CDR3 DNA: TGCACCTGCAGTGCGGGGACAAACAACGAAAGATTATTT.

As for this clone: Germline and genes: mouse. The DNA ends 1 residue before the CDR3 does, and the rest of the CDR3 is filled in from the germline J gene. J is TRBJ1-1 and V is TRBV26, with 10 bases aligning to TRBD1. V dropped 6 bases and J dropped 7; count of bases not matched to a gene: 8. Germline-derived CDR1 and CDR2 are KGHPV and FQNQEV (reference sequence). The CDR3 is 14 residues long. CDR3 bases read: TGTGCCAGCAGCCCCCGACAGGGGGCGGGAGAAGTCTTC. Its protein product is CASSPRQGAGEVF. The entire CDR3 reads CASSPRQGAGEVFF.

A remark on this clone: Here the gene names and germline are mouse. The CDR3 is cut off 1 residue early in the read; its end comes from the germline J gene. The V gene is TRBV23, the J gene TRBJ2-4; TRBD2 reflects the table's D call only, with no check against the DNA. Germline V gene data show CDR1 as KGHTA and CDR2 as FQNQQP. The CDR3 consists of 15 residues. CDR3 sequence reads: CSSSKSLGRQNTLYF. The CDR3 bases that were read are TGCTCCAGCAGTAAGTCACTGGGGAGACAAAACACCTTGTAC.

About this clone: The genes and germline here are from mouse. Read sequence stops 1 residue before the CDR3 end, and the germline J gene provides the missing end. V and J are TRBV13-2 and TRBJ2-3; maybe TRBD2 (7 bases). The CDR3 totals 13 residues. Germline assignment: CDR1 NNHNN and CDR2 SYGAGS (reference sequence). V was shortened by 0 bases and J by 6 bases, with 8 bases between the two germline ends. CDR3 amino acids: CASGDGGAETLYF. The CDR3 bases that were read are TGTGCCAGCGGTGATGGGGGGGCCGAAACGCTGTAT.

Comment on this clone: The gene names given are mouse names. The read is 1 residue too short to cover the CDR3 end, so that end is filled in from the germline J gene. The chain carries TRBV24 and TRBJ2-5, with 11 bases that match TRBD2. Per germline, CDR1 KGHTA and CDR2 FRNEEI. Trimming cost V 6 bases and J 3 bases; bases outside gene matches: 2. CDR3 size: 14 residues. The part of the CDR3 DNA that was read is TGTGCCAGCAGACTGGGGGGGCCTCAAGACACCCAGTAC. Translated, it gives CASRLGGPQDTQY. The whole CDR3 protein is CASRLGGPQDTQYF.

In its sample, this clone was seen a few times. The listed genes are named as in mouse. The CDR3 end lies 1 residue beyond the end of the read and is filled in from the germline J gene. The V call is TRBV21, the J call TRBJ1-1; 10 bases are a match to TRBD1. TRBV21 is flagged as an ORF with uncertain function. The CDR3 contains 14 residues. With V trimmed by 6 bases and J by 2 bases, 3 bases remained unmatched. The covered CDR3 bases are TGTGCTAGCAGCCGGGACAGGGGTAACACAGAAGTCTTC. Encoded protein: CASSRDRGNTEVF. The entire CDR3 protein reads CASSRDRGNTEVFF.

Points on this clone: Any gene name here is a mouse gene name. The read comes to an end 1 residue before the CDR3 does, leaving the germline J gene to fill in the end. The V and J genes are TRBV13-2 and TRBJ2-5; 11 positions agree with TRBD2. CDR1 is NNHNN and CDR2 is SYGAGS in the germline V gene (reference sequence). V was clipped by 3 bases and J by 5 bases; unmatched bases: 5. This CDR3 is built from 15 residues. The covered CDR3 bases are TGTGCCAGCGGTGGAACTGGGGGGGCGCCAGACACCCAGTAC. It codes for CASGGTGGAPDTQY. The full CDR3 protein reads CASGGTGGAPDTQYF.

Turning to this clone: Mouse germline and gene names are used. The sequence runs out 1 residue before the end of the CDR3; the remainder is reconstructed from the germline J gene. The chain links TRBV1 to TRBJ1-2, with 8 bases identical to TRBD1. The CDR3 has 15 residues. The trim removed 0 bases at V and 0 bases at J, leaving 0 bases unmatched. Germline V gene lookup returns CDR1 NSQYPW and CDR2 LRSPGD (reference sequence). The DNA read from the CDR3 is TGCACCTGCAGTGCAGAACAGGGGGCAAACTCCGACTACACC. It codes for CTCSAEQGANSDYT. The full-length CDR3 reads as CTCSAEQGANSDYTF.

As regards this clone: The genes and germline here are from mouse. The read comes to an end 1 residue before the CDR3 does, leaving the germline J gene to fill in the end. The chain combines TRBV26 with TRBJ2-4, with D hard to call. Trimming shortened V by 3 bases and J by 0 bases, and 4 bases separated the two germline ends. The CDR3 is 13 residues long. The V gene's germline CDR1 is KGHPV and CDR2 FQNQEV (reference sequence). The CDR3 bases that were read are TGTGCCAGCAGTCTTCCAAGTCAAAACACCTTGTAC. Protein product: CASSLPSQNTLY. The full-length CDR3 reads as CASSLPSQNTLYF.

Comments on this clone: Gene names follow the mouse nomenclature. The read ends 1 residue shy of where the CDR3 ends; the end is completed using the germline J gene. V gene TRBV3 combines with J gene TRBJ2-3; D unresolved. CDR1 is SNHLY and CDR2 is FYNGKV in the germline V gene (reference sequence). The length of the CDR3 is 14 residues. V lost 3 bases and J 0 bases, leaving 7 bases between the germline ends. The part of the CDR3 DNA that was read is TGTGCCAGCAGCTTTTTCAATAGTGCAGAAACGCTGTAT. It specifies CASSFFNSAETLY. The entire CDR3 reads CASSFFNSAETLYF.

With respect to this clone: The germline and genes are mouse ones. The read gets to within 1 residue of the CDR3 end, and the germline J gene fills in the rest. V is TRBV13-2 and J is TRBJ2-1; D may correspond to TRBD1 or TRBD2 (5 bases each). The germline gives CDR1 NNHNN, CDR2 SYGAGS (reference sequence). The ends were cut back, 3 bases at V and 1 base at J, with 5 bases in the middle. The CDR3 is 13 residues long. The CDR3 DNA, read in part, is TGTGCCAGCGGTGGGGGGAACTATGCTGAGCAGTTC. It yields the protein CASGGGNYAEQF. The complete CDR3 reads CASGGGNYAEQFF.

About this clone itself: The listed genes are named as in mouse. The read comes to an end 1 residue before the CDR3 does, leaving the germline J gene to fill in the end. The V and J genes are TRBV13-1 and TRBJ1-3; tentative D call: TRBD1 (5 bases). Germline-derived CDR1 and CDR2 are NSHNY and SYGAGN. This CDR3 contains 14 residues. With 2 bases removed from V and 0 bases from J, the gap between germline ends came to 6 bases. Incomplete CDR3 DNA: TGTGCCAGCAGTGACAGGGTTTCTGGAAATACGCTCTAT. Translating gives CASSDRVSGNTLY. The CDR3 as a whole reads CASSDRVSGNTLYF.

By sample fraction, this clone is large (0.1 to 1%). Gene names denote mouse genes. Read data end 1 residue before the CDR3 end; the end is taken from the germline J gene. Other DNA sequences in this specimen translate into the identical CDR3. The chain joins TRBV29 to TRBJ2-7, with D tentatively TRBD1 (5 bases). The CDR3 totals 12 residues. V was cut by 4 bases and J by 3 bases, with 7 bases left in between. CDR1 is MSHET, CDR2 SYDVDS, per germline. The DNA read from the CDR3 is TGTGCTAGCAGTTCAGACAGCTATGAACAGTAC. This translates into CASSSDSYEQY. The CDR3 in its entirety is CASSSDSYEQYF.

Relative to its sample, this clone is large (0.1 to 1%). The germline and genes are mouse ones. The read ends 1 residue early relative to the CDR3; the germline J gene fills the gap. The chain joins TRBV3 to TRBJ2-7, with 7 bases that match TRBD1. Germline V CDR1 and CDR2: SNHLY, FYNGKV (reference sequence). This CDR3 is built from 11 residues. The V gene end was trimmed by 6 bases and the J gene end by 4 bases; junction bases not matched to a gene: 0. The CDR3 bases that were read are TGTGCCAGCAGGGGACAGTATGAACAGTAC. It yields the protein CASRGQYEQY. In full, the CDR3 is CASRGQYEQYF.

Turning to this clone: Gene names refer to mouse genes. Incomplete CDR3 DNA: TGTGCCAGCGGTGGCGGACTGGGGCGCTCCTATGAACAGTAC. Encoded protein: CASGGGLGRSYEQY. The entire CDR3 protein reads CASGGGLGRSYEQYF. The V and J genes are TRBV13-2 and TRBJ2-7, with TRBD2 matching over 9 bases. From the germline J gene comes the end of the CDR3, since the read stops 1 residue before it. CDR1 is NNHNN, CDR2 SYGAGS, per germline (reference sequence). The CDR3 has 15 amino acids. Trimming took 3 bases from V and 0 from J; bases not matched to a gene: 4.

This clone is large (0.1 to 1%) by share. The gene symbols are mouse symbols. The CDR3 reads CGASRDINTEVFF. CDR3 DNA, as far as it was read: TGTGGTGCTAGCCGCGACATAAACACAGAAGTCTTC. The chain recombines TRBV20 with TRBJ1-1, with D unresolved. The CDR3 goes on 1 residue after the read ends, and that part is filled in from the germline J gene. This CDR3 is built from 13 residues. Germline V gene lookup returns CDR1 GFQATS and CDR2 STVNSAI. Trimming cost V 3 bases and J 1 base, with 9 bases left between them.